This TCR beta chain was captured in a study of OX40 agonist ivuxolimab in advanced cancers. Study-level background: Mean age about 60 years, range roughly 20 to 85; around 80% male. There were three patients with partial responses, one having hepatocellular carcinoma and two cutaneous melanoma.

This CDR3 comprises 13 residues. V was clipped by 6 bases and J by 4 bases; unmatched bases: 1. Per germline, CDR1 WSHSY and CDR2 SAAADI. Assay: immunoSEQ multiplex PCR; the TCRdb copy retains only in-frame clones and omits some. The sample carries fewer than 30,000 clones, about 90% recorded once. Autoimmune disease history or systemic immunosuppression meant exclusion. Here the sequenced sample was CD4+ or CD8+ T cells sorted from blood, taken in a trial of the OX40 agonist ivuxolimab. The clonotype was recovered from an adult with an advanced solid tumor such as melanoma, head and neck, liver or kidney cancer. The V call is TRBV10-2, the J call TRBJ2-1; 9 nucleotides match TRBD2. The chain's CDR3 is CASRLAGYNEQFF. The DNA of the CDR3 is TGCGCCAGCAGACTAGCGGGTTACAATGAGCAGTTCTTC.